The 5 T cell receptor beta chains below all came from one sample that was sequenced in a study of OX40 agonist ivuxolimab in advanced cancers. The repertoire was sequenced with immunoSEQ multiplex PCR; TCRdb's copy has only in-frame clones and lacks some. The sample yields 30,000 to 40,000 clones, 70% to 85% seen once. The source was CD4+ or CD8+ T cells sorted from blood, collected in a trial of the OX40 agonist ivuxolimab. The receptors were sampled from an adult with an advanced solid tumor such as melanoma, head and neck, liver or kidney cancer.

This chain links TRBV28 with TRBJ2-1, with D tentatively TRBD2 (6 bases). Germline CDR1 MDHEN, CDR2 SYDVKM. The CDR3 totals 14 residues. V gave up 5 bases and J gave up 4 bases, with 12 bases separating them. The chain's CDR3 is CASSLKAGYNEQFF. CDR3 bases: TGTGCCAGCAGTCTTAAGGCGGGATACAATGAGCAGTTCTTC.

The rearrangement links TRBV28 to TRBJ2-6, with a possible D match to TRBD2 (6 bases). The CDR3 spans 15 residues. The V gene's germline CDR1 is MDHEN and CDR2 SYDVKM. Trimming shortened V by 3 bases and J by 1 base, and 7 bases separated the two germline ends. The CDR3 region is CASSFGGSGANVLTF. Here the CDR3 DNA reads TGTGCCAGCAGTTTTGGGGGGTCTGGGGCCAACGTCCTGACTTTC.

This clone came up a few times. The chain carries TRBV9 and TRBJ1-1; D gene unclear. The germline gives CDR1 SGDLS, CDR2 YYNGEE. V dropped 0 bases and J dropped 6 bases, with 12 bases sitting between them. This CDR3 has 14 amino acids. CDR3 in amino acids: CASSVVGREAEAFF. CDR3 sequence (DNA): TGTGCCAGCAGCGTAGTGGGTCGGGAGGCTGAAGCTTTCTTT.

This clone has more than one count but fewer than ten. The chain recombines TRBV30 with TRBJ1-5, with no clear D. V was trimmed by 2 bases and J by 3 bases, leaving 8 bases between them. From germline, CDR1 is GTSNPN and CDR2 SVGIG (reference sequence). The CDR3 contains 13 residues. The CDR3 nucleotides read TGTGCCTGGAGTCCCGGGATCAATCAGCCCCAGCATTTT. Translating it yields CAWSPGINQPQHF.

The chain recombines TRBV29-1 with TRBJ1-1, with D perhaps matching TRBD1 (5 bases). The CDR3 totals 11 residues. Germline assignment: CDR1 SQVTM and CDR2 ANQGSEA. Trimming stripped 8 bases from V and 3 bases from J, with 10 bases between. The CDR3 loop is CSTRQYTEAFF. The CDR3 coding sequence is TGCAGCACCAGACAGTACACTGAAGCTTTCTTT.